What follows are 5 T cell receptor beta chains derived from one specimen sequenced in a study of response to subunit inactivated influenza vaccine. TCRdb recomputed calls from the RT-PCR reads with MiXCR, one row per CDR3 protein. The table includes hundreds of thousands of distinct CDR3 sequences, around 16% detected once. The specimen was PBMCs from blood, collected 12 days after vaccination. The receptors come from a man aged 45-65 years who received an inactivated influenza vaccine.

This chain joins TRBV20-1 and TRBJ2-2; D is unresolved. The CDR3 runs to 13 residues. Trimming removed 4 bases from V and 0 bases from J, with 6 bases in between. Germline V gene sequence: CDR1 DFQATT, CDR2 SNEGSKA (reference sequence). CDR3 in amino acids: CSAIFANTGELFF. The DNA for the CDR3 is TGCAGTGCTATCTTTGCGAACACCGGGGAGCTGTTTTTT.

This chain joins TRBV7-2 and TRBJ2-3; D unresolved. This CDR3 is 12 amino acids long. V was clipped by 6 bases and J by 8 bases, with 12 bases between them. Per the germline V gene, CDR1 is SGHTA and CDR2 is FQGNSA. The CDR3 sequence: CASRQTSGTQYF. The CDR3 DNA reads TGTGCCAGCAGACAGACGTCGGGTACGCAGTATTTT.

The sample holds one count of this clonotype. The rearrangement uses TRBV3-1 and TRBJ2-7; tentatively, D is TRBD1 or TRBD2 (5 bases each). CDR1 is LGHDT, CDR2 YNNKEL, per germline (reference sequence). V shed 3 bases and J shed 2 bases, with 8 bases lying between them. The CDR3 totals 13 residues. The CDR3 loop is CASSQSGPYEQYF. Written as DNA, the CDR3 is TGTGCCAGCAGCCAGTCGGGACCCTACGAGCAGTACTTC.

This clonotype has at least ten counts. This chain joins TRBV5-1 and TRBJ2-1; D possibly corresponds to TRBD2 (5 bases). The CDR3 has 15 residues. The V gene lost 3 bases and the J gene lost 5 bases, with 15 bases spanning the gap. The germline V gene encodes CDR1 SGHRS and CDR2 YFSETQ. This chain's CDR3 is CASSWWVAQDNEQFF. DNA for the CDR3: TGCGCCAGCAGCTGGTGGGTAGCGCAAGACAATGAGCAGTTCTTC.

This clonotype was recorded a few times. The V gene is TRBV12-3 or TRBV12-4, the J gene TRBJ1-5; D is ambiguous. The CDR3 sequence is 15 residues long. With 6 bases removed from V and 0 bases from J, the gap between germline ends came to 12 bases. The DNA for the CDR3 is TGTGCCAGCAGCCGATTAGACCCTAGCAATCAGCCCCAGCATTTT. Translating it yields CASSRLDPSNQPQHF.